These 18 T cell receptor beta chains share one sample of origin, sequenced in a study of blood T cell repertoires in COVID-19. Sequencing was performed with immunoSEQ multiplex PCR; in TCRdb, only in-frame clones are kept and a portion is missing. Here the sample spans under 300,000 clones, around 80% being singletons. Sequencing used peripheral blood. The receptors shown here come from a woman under 30 with acute or convalescent COVID-19.

This clone was found a few times. The rearrangement joins TRBV7-2 to TRBJ2-3; 9 positions match TRBD1. Germline values: CDR1 SGHTA, CDR2 FQGNSA. This CDR3 has 16 residues. The J segment lost 3 bases and the V segment lost 0 bases, leaving 4 bases of the junction unmatched. The CDR3 here is CASSLAPTGGTDTQYF. CDR3 DNA: TGTGCCAGCAGCTTAGCGCCGACAGGGGGGACAGATACGCAGTATTTT.

The genes are TRBV5-5 and TRBJ1-5; perhaps TRBD1 as D (5 bases). The CDR3 contains 15 residues. V was shortened by 3 bases and J by 1 base, with 11 bases between the two germline ends. Per germline, CDR1 SGHKS and CDR2 YYEKEE (reference sequence). CDR3 sequence reads: CASSSIDRSNQPQHF. Written as DNA, the CDR3 is TGTGCCAGCAGCTCGATAGACAGAAGCAATCAGCCCCAGCATTTT.

The chain employs TRBV10-3 and TRBJ2-1; 9 nucleotides align to TRBD2. The CDR3 is made up of 13 amino acids. Trimming cost V 4 bases and J 5 bases; bases outside gene matches: 0. Germline CDR1 reads ENHRY; CDR2 reads SYGVKD. The CDR3 region is CAISGLADNEQFF. The CDR3 region has the DNA TGTGCCATCAGTGGACTAGCGGACAATGAGCAGTTCTTC.

The gene calls are TRBV11-1 and TRBJ2-3, with TRBD1 matching over 11 bases. This CDR3 has 16 residues. The junction had 9 bases not matched to a gene; V was cut back by 5 bases and J by 5 bases. CDR1 and CDR2 from the germline V gene are SGHAT and FQDESV (reference sequence). The CDR3 here is CASSLRTGGWGDTQYF. The CDR3 coding sequence is TGTGCCAGCAGCCTAAGGACAGGGGGCTGGGGAGATACGCAGTATTTT.

The chain has TRBV3-1 (or the pseudogene TRBV3-2) and TRBJ2-7, with TRBD2 matching 12 bases. The CDR3 is made up of 15 amino acids. V shed 4 bases and J 2 bases; nucleotides not matched to a gene: 3. Germline V gene lookup returns CDR1 LGHDT and CDR2 YNNKEL (reference sequence). The CDR3 DNA is TGTGCCAGCAGCCCTGGACTAGCGGGGCCCTACGAGCAGTACTTC. It encodes CASSPGLAGPYEQYF.

This clone has a handful of counts. This chain connects TRBV7-6 to TRBJ1-1; D gene uncertain. This CDR3 is built from 15 residues. V lost 3 bases and J 5 bases, leaving 16 bases between the germline ends. Looked up from germline, CDR1 is SGHVS and CDR2 is FNYEAQ. CDR3 amino acids: CASSLQEVVRTEAFF. For the CDR3, the DNA is TGTGCCAGCAGCTTGCAGGAAGTGGTTCGGACTGAAGCTTTCTTT. The variable domain in full, completed from reference TRBV7-6 and TRBJ1-1, reads GAGVSQSPRYKVTKRGQDVALRCDPISGHVSLYWYRQALGQGPEFLTYFNYEAQQDKSGLPNDRFSAERPEGSISTLTIQRTEQRDSAMYRCASSLQEVVRTEAFFGQGTRLTVV.

This CDR3 reads CATEADANTGELFF. The DNA of the CDR3 is TGTGCCACTGAAGCGGACGCGAACACCGGGGAGCTGTTTTTT. J is TRBJ2-2 and V is TRBV19; TRBD2 is a possible D gene (5 bases). The V end lost 10 bases, the J end lost 0 bases, and 12 bases lay between the germline ends. CDR1 LNHDA and CDR2 SQIVND come from the germline V gene (reference sequence). This CDR3 region has 14 residues.

This clone was detected a few times. The rearrangement joins TRBV20-1 to TRBJ2-5; a possible D gene is TRBD2 (5 bases). The CDR3 has 14 residues. V lost 3 bases to trimming and J lost 4 bases, with 15 bases between them. CDR1 DFQATT and CDR2 SNEGSKA come from the germline V gene (reference sequence). The CDR3 DNA reads TGCAGTGCTAGTTGGCTGGATGAGGGAGAGACCCAGTACTTC. The encoded protein is CSASWLDEGETQYF.

The rearrangement links TRBV19 to TRBJ2-1; D is perhaps TRBD1 (5 bases). Trimming left V 1 base short and J 6 bases short, with 10 bases between. This CDR3 has 14 residues. CDR1 and CDR2 (germline): LNHDA, SQIVND (reference sequence). CDR3 protein: CASSIGGTGNEQFF. The CDR3 DNA reads as TGTGCCAGTAGTATAGGTGGTACAGGCAATGAGCAGTTCTTC.

The gene calls are TRBV5-6 and TRBJ1-3; D gene uncertain. The germline V and J ends were trimmed by 0 bases and 6 bases, with 4 bases remaining between them. The CDR3 extends over 12 amino acids. From germline, CDR1 is SGHDT and CDR2 YYEEEE. The CDR3 coding sequence is TGTGCCAGCAGCTTGGGGCTAAACACCATATATTTT. Its protein product is CASSLGLNTIYF.

The chain joins TRBV27 to TRBJ1-6; D uncertain. Germline values: CDR1 MNHEY, CDR2 SMNVEV (reference sequence). This CDR3 spans 13 amino acids. V was trimmed by 9 bases and J by 1 base, leaving 7 bases between them. CDR3 sequence (DNA): TGTGCCAGTAGCCGGTCCTATAATTCACCCCTCCACTTT. Protein product: CASSRSYNSPLHF.

The chain combines TRBV25-1 with TRBJ1-2, with a possible D match to TRBD1 (5 bases). Germline lookup yields CDR1 MGHDK and CDR2 SYGVNS. The CDR3 consists of 17 residues. V lost 0 bases and J lost 3, with 17 bases in between. The CDR3 DNA reads as TGTGCCAGCAGTGAATATACACCGTTCGGGGGGGACTATGGCTACACCTTC. Translating gives CASSEYTPFGGDYGYTF.

The rearrangement uses TRBV3-1 (or the pseudogene TRBV3-2) and TRBJ1-2, with TRBD1 as a possible D gene (6 bases). V lost 3 bases to trimming and J lost 8 bases, with 10 bases between them. Germline V gene lookup returns CDR1 LGHDT and CDR2 YNNKEL (reference sequence). The CDR3 has 12 amino acids. The CDR3 DNA sequence: TGTGCCAGCAGCCAGGGGGCTGCGGGCTACACCTTC. It encodes CASSQGAAGYTF.

V usage is TRBV7-2 and J usage is TRBJ1-1; D not resolved. V was pared by 5 bases and J by 3 bases, with 13 bases between. Germline CDR1 reads SGHTA; CDR2 reads FQGNSA. The CDR3 totals 14 residues. The CDR3 loop reads CASSRRGSYTEAFF. CDR3 DNA: TGTGCCAGCAGCCGCCGCGGAAGTTACACTGAAGCTTTCTTT. Using reference TRBV7-2 and TRBJ1-1 for the parts outside the CDR3, the full variable domain is GAGVSQSPSNKVTEKGKDVELRCDPISGHTALYWYRQSLGQGLEFLIYFQGNSAPDKSGLPSDRFSAERTGGSVSTLTIQRTQQEDSAVYLCASSRRGSYTEAFFGQGTRLTVV.

The chain employs TRBV28 and TRBJ1-1; no clear D. The CDR3 consists of 14 residues. Trimming removed 6 bases at V and 5 bases at J, with 16 bases between. Per germline, CDR1 MDHEN and CDR2 SYDVKM. CDR3 DNA: TGTGCCAGCAGACCGGGATCCGCGGTGACTGAAGCTTTCTTT. Translating it yields CASRPGSAVTEAFF.

The chain couples TRBV4-3 to TRBJ2-3, with 7 bases identical to TRBD1. Germline values: CDR1 LGHNA, CDR2 YSLEER. CDR3 length: 18 amino acids. The V and J ends lost 0 bases and 4 bases, in that order; junction bases with no gene match: 13. CDR3 loop: CASSQDYGSGGLADTQYF. The CDR3 nucleotides are TGCGCCAGCAGCCAAGATTACGGGTCAGGGGGATTGGCAGATACGCAGTATTTT.

This rearrangement joins TRBV6-2 or TRBV6-3 to TRBJ2-7; D is possibly TRBD1 (6 bases). This CDR3 region has 14 residues. Germline assignment: CDR1 MNHEY and CDR2 SVGEGT. V was shortened by 6 bases and J by 6 bases, with 18 bases between the two germline ends. The CDR3 DNA sequence: TGTGCCAGCAGCCAGGGGTATACTCGCACCGAGCAGTACTTC. This gives the protein CASSQGYTRTEQYF.

This clone showed up just once. V and J are TRBV2 and TRBJ2-1; 11 positions agree with TRBD1. There are 16 residues in the CDR3. Trimming removed 1 base from V and 4 bases from J; junction bases left unmatched: 3. Germline CDR1 reads SNHLY; CDR2 reads FYNNEI. Here the CDR3 DNA reads TGTGCCAGCAGTGAAGGAGGACAGGGGGCGTACAATGAGCAGTTCTTC. Its translation: CASSEGGQGAYNEQFF.